This TCR beta chain came from a study of control samples from healthy donors and cancer patients. Sequencing used immunoSEQ multiplex PCR; TCRdb keeps in-frame clones, though not all of them. The sample contains under 85,000 clones, roughly 94% of which appear only once. This CDR3 comprises 14 residues. Germline loops: CDR1 SGHAT, CDR2 FQNNGV. Between the trimmed V and J ends, which lost 2 bases and 4 bases, there was a span of 9 bases. The source is a woman between 35 and 50 years old in good health. Material: blood. This chain links TRBV11-2 with TRBJ1-3; TRBD1 is a possible D gene (5 bases). The CDR3 sequence is CASSLSGSGNTIYF. In DNA form, the CDR3 reads TGTGCCAGCAGCTTATCAGGGTCCGGAAACACCATATATTTT. The full variable domain, its missing parts supplied by reference TRBV11-2 and TRBJ1-3, is EAGVAQSPRYKIIEKRQSVAFWCNPISGHATLYWYQQILGQGPKLLIQFQNNGVVDDSQLPKDRFSAERLKGVDSTLKIQPAKLEDSAVYLCASSLSGSGNTIYFGEGSWLTVV.